Given below is one T cell receptor beta chain in context. The V segment lost 3 bases and the J segment 5 bases; nucleotides outside the gene matches: 8. The CDR3 covers 15 residues. The germline gives CDR1 SGHTA, CDR2 FQGNSA. The data were obtained in a study of blood T cell repertoires in COVID-19. Sequencing used immunoSEQ multiplex PCR; TCRdb keeps in-frame clones, though not all of them. The sample contains about 76,000 clones, 80% to 90% of which appear only once. This chain links TRBV7-2 with TRBJ1-1; 8 bases agree with TRBD1. Sequencing was done on a sample of peripheral blood. The clonotype was recovered from a human donor in a cohort sampled during active COVID-19. CDR3: CASSLTDRGWTEAFF. The CDR3 coding sequence is TGTGCCAGCAGCTTGACAGACAGGGGTTGGACTGAAGCTTTCTTT.